Each of the 2 T cell receptor beta chains below was sequenced from the same sample in a study of tumor-infiltrating lymphocytes in primary liver carcinoma. Using a constant-region primer together with ProtoScript II reverse transcriptase, TCR beta cDNA was made from about 500 ng of total RNA. Sequencing libraries for TCR beta derived from three nested multiplex PCR rounds that used slightly modified ARM-PCR. Two initial PCR rounds of about 9 cycles each paired TRBV1-TRBV30 forward primers with a C-beta reverse primer. TCRdb itself ran the multiplex PCR reads through MiXCR, one entry per CDR3 protein. The sample consists of roughly 32,000 distinct CDR3 sequences, around two thirds of them appearing once. Scientists recovered RNA and DNA together from roughly 20-30 mg of unsorted bulk tissue. The sequenced sample was liver tumor tissue from sampling region 3. Subset given: tumor region T3, left-lateral pole. The origin of the receptors is a woman in her 30s with primary liver carcinoma and hepatitis B virus infection.

V and J are TRBV29-1 and TRBJ2-1; the D gene is possibly TRBD1 (5 bases). Looked up from germline, CDR1 is SQVTM and CDR2 is ANQGSEA. This CDR3 is built from 12 residues. Trimming cost V 7 bases and J 16 bases, with 23 bases left between them. Here the CDR3 DNA reads TGCAGCGCCTTAAGGGGCTACAATGAGCGATTCTTC. Residues: CSALRGYNERFF.

This clonotype was seen ten or more times. The rearrangement uses TRBV10-3 and TRBJ2-1, with D uncertain. V shed 3 bases and J shed 7 bases, with 7 bases lying between them. The V gene's germline CDR1 is ENHRY and CDR2 SYGVKD. The CDR3 sequence is 12 residues long. This chain's CDR3 is CAISELENEQFF. In DNA form, the CDR3 reads TGTGCCATCAGTGAATTAGAGAATGAGCAGTTCTTC.